The source of this T cell receptor beta chain is a study of memory CD4+ T cells and cytomegalovirus serostatus. At the level of the study: This sample comes from healthy Belgian adults, 8 to 10 CMV seropositive, roughly 22 seronegative.

This clone was seen just once. Antigen specificity is unknown. Study conclusions and caveats: The CMV-associated TCR signature appears largely within the CD4+ memory repertoire.

Some clones are missing from TCRdb's copy, which holds only in-frame ones; the method was immunoSEQ multiplex PCR. The sample has roughly 60,000 clones; approximately 71% are singletons. Germline CDR1 ENHRY, CDR2 SYGVKD. The V end lost 6 bases, the J end lost 4 bases, and 13 bases lay between the germline ends. There are 15 residues in the CDR3. The sort gate was single viable CD3+CD4+CD8-CD45RO+ cells for memory CD4+ T cells. Serum IgG to CMV pp150, pp28, p38 and p52 defined serostatus. Sequencing used memory CD4+ T cells from blood. This sequence was found in an adult in good health and CMV-seronegative. The chain links TRBV10-3 to TRBJ1-6; possibly TRBD1 for D (5 bases). CDR3 nucleotides: TGTGCCATCAGGCCTTCCAGGGATTATAATTCACCCCTCCACTTT. It is translated as CAIRPSRDYNSPLHF.